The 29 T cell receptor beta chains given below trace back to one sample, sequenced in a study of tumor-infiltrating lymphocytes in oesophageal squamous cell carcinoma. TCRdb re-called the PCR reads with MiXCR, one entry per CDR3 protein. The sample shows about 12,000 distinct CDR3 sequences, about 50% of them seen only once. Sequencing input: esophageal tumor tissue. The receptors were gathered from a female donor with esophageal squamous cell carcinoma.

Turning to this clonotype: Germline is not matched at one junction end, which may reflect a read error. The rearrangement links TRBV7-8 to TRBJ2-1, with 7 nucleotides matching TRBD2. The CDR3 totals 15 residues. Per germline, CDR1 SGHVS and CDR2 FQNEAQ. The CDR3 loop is CASILVGTNYNEQFF. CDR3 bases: TGTGCCAGCATCTTAGTCGGGACTAACTACAATGAGCAGTTCTTC.

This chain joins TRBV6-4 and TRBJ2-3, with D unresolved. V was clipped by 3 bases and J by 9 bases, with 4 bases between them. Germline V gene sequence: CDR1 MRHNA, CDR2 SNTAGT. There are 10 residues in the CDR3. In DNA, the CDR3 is TGTGCCAGCAGTGAAGACACGCAGTATTTT. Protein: CASSEDTQYF.

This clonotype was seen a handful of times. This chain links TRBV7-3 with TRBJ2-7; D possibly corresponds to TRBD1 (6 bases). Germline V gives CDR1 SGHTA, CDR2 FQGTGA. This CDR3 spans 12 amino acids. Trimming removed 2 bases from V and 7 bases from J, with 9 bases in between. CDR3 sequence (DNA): TGTGCCAGCAGCTTAGGGGACAATGAGCAGTACTTC. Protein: CASSLGDNEQYF.

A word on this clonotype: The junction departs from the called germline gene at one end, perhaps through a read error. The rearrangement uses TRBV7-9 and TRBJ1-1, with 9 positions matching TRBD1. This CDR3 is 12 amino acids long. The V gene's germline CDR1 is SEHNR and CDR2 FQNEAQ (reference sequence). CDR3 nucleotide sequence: TGTGCCAGCAGCTTAGCGGGACAGGGAAAGTACTTC. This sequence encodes CASSLAGQGKYF.

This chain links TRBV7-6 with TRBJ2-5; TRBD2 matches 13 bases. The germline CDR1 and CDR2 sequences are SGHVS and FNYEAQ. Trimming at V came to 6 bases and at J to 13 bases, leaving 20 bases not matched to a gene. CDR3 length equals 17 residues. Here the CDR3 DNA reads TGTGCCAGCAGATGGGGACTAGCGGGGTCGAACACCGGGGAGCTGTACTTC. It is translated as CASRWGLAGSNTGELYF.

This chain's CDR3 is CASSRRLSQETQYF. DNA for the CDR3: TGTGCCAGCAGCCGTAGACTCTCTCAAGAGACCCAGTACTTC. The chain has TRBV7-2 and TRBJ2-5; D unclear. Germline assignment: CDR1 SGHTA and CDR2 FQGNSA. The CDR3 is 14 amino acids. Trimming pared 5 bases from V and 2 bases from J, leaving 12 bases between.

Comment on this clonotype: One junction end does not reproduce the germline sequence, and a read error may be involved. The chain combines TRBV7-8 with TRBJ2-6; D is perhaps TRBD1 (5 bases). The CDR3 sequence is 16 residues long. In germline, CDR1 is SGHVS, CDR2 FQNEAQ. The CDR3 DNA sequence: TGTGCCAGCAGCGCCAGGGTTAAGGCTGGGGCCAACGTCCTGACTTTT. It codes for CASSARVKAGANVLTF. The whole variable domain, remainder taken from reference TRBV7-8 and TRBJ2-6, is GAGVSQSPRYKVAKRGQDVALRCDPISGHVSLFWYQQALGQGPEFLTYFQNEAQLDKSGLPSDRFFAERPEGSVSTLKIQRTQQEDSAVYLCASSARVKAGANVLTFGAGSRLTVL.

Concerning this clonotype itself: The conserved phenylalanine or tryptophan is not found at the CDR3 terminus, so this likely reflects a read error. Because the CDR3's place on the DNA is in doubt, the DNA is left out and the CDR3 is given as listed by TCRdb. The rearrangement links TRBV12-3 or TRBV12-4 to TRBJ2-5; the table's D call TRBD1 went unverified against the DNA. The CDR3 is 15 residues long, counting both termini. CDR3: CASSDRGRGGYTFGS.

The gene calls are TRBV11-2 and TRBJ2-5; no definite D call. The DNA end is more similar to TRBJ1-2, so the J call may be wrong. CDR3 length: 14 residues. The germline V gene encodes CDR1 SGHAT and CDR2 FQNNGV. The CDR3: CASNPEPPVTGYTF. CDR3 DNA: TGTGCCAGCAACCCCGAGCCCCCAGTGACGGGCTACACCTTC.

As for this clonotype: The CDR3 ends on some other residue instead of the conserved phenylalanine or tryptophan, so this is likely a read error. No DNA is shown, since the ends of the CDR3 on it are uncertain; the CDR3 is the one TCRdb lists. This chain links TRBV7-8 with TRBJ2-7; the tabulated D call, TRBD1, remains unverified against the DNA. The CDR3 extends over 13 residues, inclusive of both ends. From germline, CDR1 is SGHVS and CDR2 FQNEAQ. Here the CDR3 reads CASSVSGGQFFGS.

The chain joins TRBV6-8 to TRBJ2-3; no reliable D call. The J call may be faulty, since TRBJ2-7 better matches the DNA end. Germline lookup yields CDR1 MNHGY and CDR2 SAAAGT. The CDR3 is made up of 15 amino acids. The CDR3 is CASSYSSQDSYEQYF. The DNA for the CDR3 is TGTGCCAGCAGTTACTCGTCCCAGGACTCCTACGAGCAGTACTTC.

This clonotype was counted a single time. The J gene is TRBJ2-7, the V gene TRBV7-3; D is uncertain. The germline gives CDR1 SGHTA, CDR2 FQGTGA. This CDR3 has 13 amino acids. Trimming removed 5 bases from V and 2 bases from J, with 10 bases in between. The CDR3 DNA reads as TGTGCCAGCAGCCCAGATTTTACCTACGAGCAGTACTTC. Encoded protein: CASSPDFTYEQYF.

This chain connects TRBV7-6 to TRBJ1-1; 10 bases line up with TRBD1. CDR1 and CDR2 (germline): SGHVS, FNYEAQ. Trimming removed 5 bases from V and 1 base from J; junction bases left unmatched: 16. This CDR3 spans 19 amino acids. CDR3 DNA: TGTGCCAGCAGCCCCTCGGGACAGGGGATATGGGGGGCGAACACTGAAGCTTTCTTT. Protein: CASSPSGQGIWGANTEAFF.

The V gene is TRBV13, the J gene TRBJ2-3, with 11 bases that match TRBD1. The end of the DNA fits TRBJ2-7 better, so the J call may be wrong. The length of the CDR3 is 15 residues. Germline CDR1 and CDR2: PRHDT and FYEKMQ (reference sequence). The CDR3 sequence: CASSSNGQGAIEQYF. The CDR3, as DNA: TGTGCCAGCAGCTCAAACGGACAGGGGGCGATCGAGCAGTACTTC.

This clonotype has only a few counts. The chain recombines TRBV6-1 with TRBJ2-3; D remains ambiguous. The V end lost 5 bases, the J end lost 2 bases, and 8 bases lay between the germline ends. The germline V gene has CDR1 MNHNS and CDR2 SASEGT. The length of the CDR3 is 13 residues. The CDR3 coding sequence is TGTGCCAGCAGTCCCTCCGTCACAGATACGCAGTATTTT. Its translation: CASSPSVTDTQYF.

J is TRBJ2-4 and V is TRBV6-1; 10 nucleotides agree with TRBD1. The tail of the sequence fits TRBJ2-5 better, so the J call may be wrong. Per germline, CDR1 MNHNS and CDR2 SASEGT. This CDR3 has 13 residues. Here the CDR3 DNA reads TGTGCCAGCAGGGACAGGGGGCAAGAGACCCAGTACTTC. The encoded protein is CASRDRGQETQYF.

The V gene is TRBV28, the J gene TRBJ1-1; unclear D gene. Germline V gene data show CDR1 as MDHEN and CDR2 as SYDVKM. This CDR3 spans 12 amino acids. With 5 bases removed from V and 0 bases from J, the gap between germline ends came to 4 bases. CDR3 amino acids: CASSRMNTEAFF. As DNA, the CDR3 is TGTGCCAGCAGTAGGATGAACACTGAAGCTTTCTTT. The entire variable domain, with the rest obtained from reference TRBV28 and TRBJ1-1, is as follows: DVKVTQSSRYLVKRTGEKVFLECVQDMDHENMFWYRQDPGLGLRLIYFSYDVKMKEKGDIPEGYSVSREKKERFSLILESASTNQTSMYLCASSRMNTEAFFGQGTRLTVV.

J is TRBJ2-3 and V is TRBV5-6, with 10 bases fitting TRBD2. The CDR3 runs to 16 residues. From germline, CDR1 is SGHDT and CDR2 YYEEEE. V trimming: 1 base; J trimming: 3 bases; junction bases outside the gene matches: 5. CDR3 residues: CASSLPLAGVTDTQYF. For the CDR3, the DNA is TGTGCCAGCAGCTTGCCCCTAGCGGGAGTGACAGATACGCAGTATTTT.

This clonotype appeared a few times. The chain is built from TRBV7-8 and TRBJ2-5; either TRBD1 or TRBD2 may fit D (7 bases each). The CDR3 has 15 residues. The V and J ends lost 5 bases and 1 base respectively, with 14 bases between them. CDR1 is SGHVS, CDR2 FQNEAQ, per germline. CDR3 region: CASSPSGGGQETQYF. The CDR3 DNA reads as TGTGCCAGCAGCCCATCAGGGGGGGGCCAAGAGACCCAGTACTTC.

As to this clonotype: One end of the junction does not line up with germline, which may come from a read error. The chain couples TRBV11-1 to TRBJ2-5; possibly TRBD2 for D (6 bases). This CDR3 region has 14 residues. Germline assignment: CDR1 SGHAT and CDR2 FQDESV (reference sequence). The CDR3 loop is CASSRLVGAGELYF. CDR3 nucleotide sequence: TGTGCCAGCAGTCGACTAGTGGGAGCCGGGGAGCTGTATTTT.

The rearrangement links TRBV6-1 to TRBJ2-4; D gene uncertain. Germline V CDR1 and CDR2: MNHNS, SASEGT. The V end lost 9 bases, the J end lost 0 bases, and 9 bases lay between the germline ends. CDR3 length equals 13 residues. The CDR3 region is CASGLVAKNIQYF. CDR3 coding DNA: TGTGCCAGTGGGCTTGTAGCCAAAAACATTCAGTACTTC.

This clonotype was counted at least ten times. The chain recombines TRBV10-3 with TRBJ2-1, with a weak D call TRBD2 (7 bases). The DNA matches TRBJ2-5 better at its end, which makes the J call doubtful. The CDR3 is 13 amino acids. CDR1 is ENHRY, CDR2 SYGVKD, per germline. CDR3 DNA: TGTGCCATCAGTGATCGGGGGGCTGAGACCCAGTACTTC. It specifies CAISDRGAETQYF.

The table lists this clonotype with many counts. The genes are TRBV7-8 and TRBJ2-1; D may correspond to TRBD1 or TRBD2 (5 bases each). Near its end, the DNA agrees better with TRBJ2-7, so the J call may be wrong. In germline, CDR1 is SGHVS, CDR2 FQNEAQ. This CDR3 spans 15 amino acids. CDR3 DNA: TGTGCCAGCACCGGTTTTCAGGGACCCTCCTACGAGCAGTACTTC. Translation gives CASTGFQGPSYEQYF.

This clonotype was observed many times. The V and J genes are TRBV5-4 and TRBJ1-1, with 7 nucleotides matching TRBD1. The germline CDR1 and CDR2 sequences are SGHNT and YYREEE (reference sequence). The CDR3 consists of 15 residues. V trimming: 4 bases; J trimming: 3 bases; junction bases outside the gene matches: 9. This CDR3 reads CASSRGQGTDTEAFF. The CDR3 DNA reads TGTGCCAGCAGCCGAGGTCAGGGGACAGACACTGAAGCTTTCTTT.

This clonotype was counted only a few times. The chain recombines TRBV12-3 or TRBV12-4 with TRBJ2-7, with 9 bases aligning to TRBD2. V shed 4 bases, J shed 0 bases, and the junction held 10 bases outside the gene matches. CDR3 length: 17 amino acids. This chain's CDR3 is CASSSRRTSDSSYEQYF. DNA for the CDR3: TGTGCCAGCAGTTCTCGAAGGACTAGCGACTCCTCCTACGAGCAGTACTTC.

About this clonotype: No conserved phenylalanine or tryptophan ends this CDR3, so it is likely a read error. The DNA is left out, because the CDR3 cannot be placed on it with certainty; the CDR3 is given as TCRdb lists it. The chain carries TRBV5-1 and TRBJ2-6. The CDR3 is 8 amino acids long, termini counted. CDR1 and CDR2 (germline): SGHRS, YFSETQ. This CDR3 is CASSLGGQ.

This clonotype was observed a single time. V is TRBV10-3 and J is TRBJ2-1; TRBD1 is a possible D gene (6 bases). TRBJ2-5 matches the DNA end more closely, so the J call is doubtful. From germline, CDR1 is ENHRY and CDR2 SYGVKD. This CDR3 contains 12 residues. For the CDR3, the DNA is TGTGCCACGCGGACAGAGGGGGAGACCCAGTACTTC. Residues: CATRTEGETQYF.

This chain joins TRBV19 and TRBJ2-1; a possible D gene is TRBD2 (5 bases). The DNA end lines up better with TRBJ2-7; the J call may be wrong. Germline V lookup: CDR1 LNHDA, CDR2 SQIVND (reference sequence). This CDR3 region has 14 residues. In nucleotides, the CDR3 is TGTGCCAGTAGTAAGGCTTCTAGCACAGATACGCAGTACTTC. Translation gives CASSKASSTDTQYF.

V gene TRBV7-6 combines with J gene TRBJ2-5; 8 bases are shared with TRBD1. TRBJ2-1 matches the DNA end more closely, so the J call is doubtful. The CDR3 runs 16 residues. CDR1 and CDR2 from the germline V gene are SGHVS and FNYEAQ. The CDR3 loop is CASSLAAGGLSYEQFF. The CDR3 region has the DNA TGTGCCAGCAGCTTAGCAGCAGGGGGCCTCTCCTACGAGCAGTTCTTC.